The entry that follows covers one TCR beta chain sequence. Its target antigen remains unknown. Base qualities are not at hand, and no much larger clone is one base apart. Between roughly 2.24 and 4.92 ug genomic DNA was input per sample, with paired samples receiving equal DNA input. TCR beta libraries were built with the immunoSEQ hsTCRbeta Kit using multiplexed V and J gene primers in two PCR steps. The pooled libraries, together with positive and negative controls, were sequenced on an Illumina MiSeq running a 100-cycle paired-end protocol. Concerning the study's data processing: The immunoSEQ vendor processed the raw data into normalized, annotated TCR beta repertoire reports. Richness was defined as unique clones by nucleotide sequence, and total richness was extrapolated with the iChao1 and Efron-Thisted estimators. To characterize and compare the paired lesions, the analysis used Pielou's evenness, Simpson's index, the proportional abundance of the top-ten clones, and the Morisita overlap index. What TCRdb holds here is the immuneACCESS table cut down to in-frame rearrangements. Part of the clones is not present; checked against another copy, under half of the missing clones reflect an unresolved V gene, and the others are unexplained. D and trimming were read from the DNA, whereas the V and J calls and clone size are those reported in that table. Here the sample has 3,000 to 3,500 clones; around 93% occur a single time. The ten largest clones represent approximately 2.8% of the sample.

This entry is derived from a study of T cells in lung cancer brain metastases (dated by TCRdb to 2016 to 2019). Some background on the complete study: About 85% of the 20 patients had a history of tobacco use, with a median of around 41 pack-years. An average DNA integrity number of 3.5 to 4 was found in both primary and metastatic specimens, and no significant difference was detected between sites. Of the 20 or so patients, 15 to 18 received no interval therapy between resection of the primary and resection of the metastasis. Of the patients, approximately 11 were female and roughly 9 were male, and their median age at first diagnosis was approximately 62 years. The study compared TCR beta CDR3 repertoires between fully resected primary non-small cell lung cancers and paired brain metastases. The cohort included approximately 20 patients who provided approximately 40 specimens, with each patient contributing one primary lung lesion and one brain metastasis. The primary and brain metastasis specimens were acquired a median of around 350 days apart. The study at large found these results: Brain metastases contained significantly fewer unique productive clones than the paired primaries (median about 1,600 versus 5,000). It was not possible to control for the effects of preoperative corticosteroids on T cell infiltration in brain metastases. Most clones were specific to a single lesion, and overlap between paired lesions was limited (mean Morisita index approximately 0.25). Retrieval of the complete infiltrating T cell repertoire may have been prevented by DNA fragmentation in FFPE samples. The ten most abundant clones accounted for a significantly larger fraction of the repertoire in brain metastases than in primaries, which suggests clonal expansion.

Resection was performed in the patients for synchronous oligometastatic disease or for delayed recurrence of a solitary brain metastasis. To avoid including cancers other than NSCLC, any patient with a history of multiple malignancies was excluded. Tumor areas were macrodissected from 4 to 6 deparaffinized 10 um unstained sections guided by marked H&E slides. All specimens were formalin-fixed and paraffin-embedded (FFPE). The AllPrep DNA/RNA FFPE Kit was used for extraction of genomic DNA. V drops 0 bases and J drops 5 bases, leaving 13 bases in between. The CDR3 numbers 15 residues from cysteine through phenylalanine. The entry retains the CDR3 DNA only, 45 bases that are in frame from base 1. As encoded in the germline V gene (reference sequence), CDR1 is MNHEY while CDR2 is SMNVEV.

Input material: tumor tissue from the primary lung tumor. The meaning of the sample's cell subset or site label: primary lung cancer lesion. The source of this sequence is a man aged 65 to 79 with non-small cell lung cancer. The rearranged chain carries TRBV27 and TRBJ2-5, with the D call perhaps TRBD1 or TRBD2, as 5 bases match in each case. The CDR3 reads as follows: CASSLSRLAGETQYF. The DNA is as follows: TGTGCCAGCAGTTTATCCCGGCTAGCAGGGGAGACCCAGTACTTC.